The T cell receptor beta chain under discussion was sequenced for a study of tissue T cells after allogeneic stem cell transplantation. Study-level points and caveats: Only a limited share of tissue TCRs appeared in blood or spleen. Anatomically similar tissues had similar TCR repertoires within each patient.

Between the trimmed V and J ends, which lost 3 bases and 4 bases, there was a span of 12 bases. The germline CDR1 and CDR2 sequences are SNHLY and FYNGKV (reference sequence). This CDR3 comprises 15 residues. A word on this clone: What it binds is unknown. The germline and genes are mouse ones. The read gets to within 1 residue of the CDR3 end, and the germline J gene fills in the rest.

The sample's time point: mouse harvest day 7 after allogeneic transplant. Tail vein injection delivered 10^7 T-cell-depleted bone marrow cells and 10^6 splenic CD5+ T cells. Mice had MHC-mismatched B6 into BALB/c GVHD, sampled day 7 or 14. The table came from immunoSEQ multiplex PCR; TCRdb's copy has only in-frame clones and leaves some out. Among roughly 7,700 clones listed, roughly 45% were seen once. This chain connects TRBV3 to TRBJ1-4, with unresolved D. The sequence derives from a female BALB/c mouse given C57BL/6 T cells with graft-versus-host disease after an allogeneic hematopoietic cell transplant. The sequencing input was skin. CDR3 loop: CASSFRRTVNERLFF. CDR3 bases read: TGTGCCAGCAGCTTTCGCAGAACCGTCAACGAAAGATTATTT.